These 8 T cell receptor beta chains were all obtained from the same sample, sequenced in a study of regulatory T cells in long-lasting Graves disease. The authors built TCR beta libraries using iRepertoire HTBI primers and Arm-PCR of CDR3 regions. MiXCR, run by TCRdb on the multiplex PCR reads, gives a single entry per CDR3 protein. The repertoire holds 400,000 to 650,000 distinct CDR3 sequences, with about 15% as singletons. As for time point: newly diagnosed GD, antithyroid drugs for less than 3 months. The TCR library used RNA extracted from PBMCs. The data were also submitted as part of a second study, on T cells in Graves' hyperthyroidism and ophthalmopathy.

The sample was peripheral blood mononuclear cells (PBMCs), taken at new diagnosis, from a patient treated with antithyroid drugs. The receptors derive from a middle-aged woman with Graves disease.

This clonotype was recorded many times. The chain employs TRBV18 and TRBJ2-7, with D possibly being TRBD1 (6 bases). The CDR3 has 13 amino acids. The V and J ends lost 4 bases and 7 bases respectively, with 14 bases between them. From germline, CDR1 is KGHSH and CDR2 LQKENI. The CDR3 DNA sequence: TGTGCCAGCTCACAACAGGGAACAGGGGAGCAGTACTTC. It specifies CASSQQGTGEQYF.

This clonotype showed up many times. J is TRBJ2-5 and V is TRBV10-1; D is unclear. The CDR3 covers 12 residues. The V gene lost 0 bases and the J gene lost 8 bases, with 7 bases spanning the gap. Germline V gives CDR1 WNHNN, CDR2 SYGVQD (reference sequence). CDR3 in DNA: TGCGCCAGCAGTGAGTCCTCGGTTACCCAGTACTTC. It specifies CASSESSVTQYF.

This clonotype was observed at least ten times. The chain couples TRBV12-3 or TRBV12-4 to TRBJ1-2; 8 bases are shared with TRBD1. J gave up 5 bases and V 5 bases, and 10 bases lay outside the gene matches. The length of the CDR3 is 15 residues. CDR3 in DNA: TGTGCCAGCAGTCAGGGGCCTGACAGGGGTTATGGCTACACCTTC. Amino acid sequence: CASSQGPDRGYGYTF.

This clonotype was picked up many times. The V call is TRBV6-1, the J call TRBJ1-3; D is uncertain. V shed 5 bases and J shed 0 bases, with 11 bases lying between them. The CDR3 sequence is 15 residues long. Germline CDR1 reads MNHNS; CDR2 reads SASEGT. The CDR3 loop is CASSTGRISGNTIYF. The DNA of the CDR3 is TGTGCCAGCAGTACCGGACGGATCTCTGGAAACACCATATATTTT.

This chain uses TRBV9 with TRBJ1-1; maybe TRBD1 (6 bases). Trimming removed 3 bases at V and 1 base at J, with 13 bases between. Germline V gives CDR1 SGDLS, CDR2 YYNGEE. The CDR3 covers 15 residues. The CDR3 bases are TGTGCCAGCAGCGAGCCCGGGACAACGAACACTGAAGCTTTCTTT. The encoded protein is CASSEPGTTNTEAFF.

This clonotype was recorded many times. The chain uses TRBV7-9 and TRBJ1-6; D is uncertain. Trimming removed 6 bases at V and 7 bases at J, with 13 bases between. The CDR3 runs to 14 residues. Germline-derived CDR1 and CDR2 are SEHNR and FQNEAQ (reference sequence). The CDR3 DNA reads TGTGCCAGCAGTTTCACACGAGGGAATTCACCCCTCCACTTT. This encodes CASSFTRGNSPLHF. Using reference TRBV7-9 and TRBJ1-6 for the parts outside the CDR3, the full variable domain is DTGVSQNPRHKITKRGQNVTFRCDPISEHNRLYWYRQTLGQGPEFLTYFQNEAQLEKSRLLSDRFSAERPKGSFSTLEIQRTEQGDSAMYLCASSFTRGNSPLHFGNGTRLTVT.

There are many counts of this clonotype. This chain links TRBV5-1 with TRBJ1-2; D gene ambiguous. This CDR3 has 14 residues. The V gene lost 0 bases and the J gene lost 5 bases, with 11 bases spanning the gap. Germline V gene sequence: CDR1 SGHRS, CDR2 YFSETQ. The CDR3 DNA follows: TGCGCCAGCAGCTTGGTAGGCGACCTGTATGGCTACACCTTC. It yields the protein CASSLVGDLYGYTF.

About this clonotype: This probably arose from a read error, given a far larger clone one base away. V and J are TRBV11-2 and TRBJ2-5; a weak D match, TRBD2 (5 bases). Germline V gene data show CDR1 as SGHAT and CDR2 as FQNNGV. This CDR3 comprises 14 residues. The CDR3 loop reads CASSTAEGGETQCF. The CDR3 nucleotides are TGTGCCAGCAGCACAGCAGAGGGTGGAGAGACCCAGTGCTTC.